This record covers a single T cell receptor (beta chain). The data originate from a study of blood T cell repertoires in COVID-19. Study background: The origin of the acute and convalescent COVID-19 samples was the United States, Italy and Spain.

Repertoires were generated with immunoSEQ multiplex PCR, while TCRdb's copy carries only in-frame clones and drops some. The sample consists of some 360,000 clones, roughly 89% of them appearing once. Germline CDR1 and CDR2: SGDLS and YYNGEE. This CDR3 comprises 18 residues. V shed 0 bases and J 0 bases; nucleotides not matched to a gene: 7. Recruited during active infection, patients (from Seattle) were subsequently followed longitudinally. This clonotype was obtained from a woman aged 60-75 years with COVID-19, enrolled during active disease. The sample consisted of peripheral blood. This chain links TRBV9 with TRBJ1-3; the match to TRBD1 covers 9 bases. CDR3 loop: CASSVGGQGHISGNTIYF. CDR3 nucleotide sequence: TGTGCCAGCAGCGTAGGGGGACAGGGTCACATCTCTGGAAACACCATATATTTT.